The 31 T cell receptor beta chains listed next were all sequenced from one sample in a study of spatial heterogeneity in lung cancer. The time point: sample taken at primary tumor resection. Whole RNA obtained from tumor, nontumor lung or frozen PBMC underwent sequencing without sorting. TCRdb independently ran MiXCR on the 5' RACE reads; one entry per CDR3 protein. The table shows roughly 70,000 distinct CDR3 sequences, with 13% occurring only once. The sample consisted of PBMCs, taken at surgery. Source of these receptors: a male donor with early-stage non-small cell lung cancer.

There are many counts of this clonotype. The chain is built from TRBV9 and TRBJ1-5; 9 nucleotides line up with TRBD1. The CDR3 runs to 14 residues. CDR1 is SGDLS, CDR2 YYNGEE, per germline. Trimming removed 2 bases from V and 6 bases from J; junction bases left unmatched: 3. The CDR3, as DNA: TGTGCCAGCAGCGTGGGACAGGGCAGTCAGCCCCAGCATTTT. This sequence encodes CASSVGQGSQPQHF.

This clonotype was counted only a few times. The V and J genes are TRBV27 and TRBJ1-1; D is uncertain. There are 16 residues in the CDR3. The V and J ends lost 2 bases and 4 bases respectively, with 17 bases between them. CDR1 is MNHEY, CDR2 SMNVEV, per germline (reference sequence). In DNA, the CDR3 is TGTGCCAGCAGTTTACAATGGTTGGGGTCGGGCACTGAAGCTTTCTTT. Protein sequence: CASSLQWLGSGTEAFF.

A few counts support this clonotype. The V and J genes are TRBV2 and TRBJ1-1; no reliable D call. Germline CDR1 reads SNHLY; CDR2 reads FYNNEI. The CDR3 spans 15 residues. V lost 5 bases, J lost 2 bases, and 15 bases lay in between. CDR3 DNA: TGTGCCAGCAGTCGAATATCCAGCCCTAACACTGAAGCTTTCTTT. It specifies CASSRISSPNTEAFF.

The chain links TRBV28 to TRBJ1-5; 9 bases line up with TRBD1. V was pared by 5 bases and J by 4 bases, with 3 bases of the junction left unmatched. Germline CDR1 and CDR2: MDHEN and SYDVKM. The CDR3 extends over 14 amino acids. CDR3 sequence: CASSTGQGNQPQHF. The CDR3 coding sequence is TGTGCCAGCAGTACCGGACAGGGGAATCAGCCCCAGCATTTT. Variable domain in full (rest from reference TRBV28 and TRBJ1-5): DVKVTQSSRYLVKRTGEKVFLECVQDMDHENMFWYRQDPGLGLRLIYFSYDVKMKEKGDIPEGYSVSREKKERFSLILESASTNQTSMYLCASSTGQGNQPQHFGDGTRLSIL.

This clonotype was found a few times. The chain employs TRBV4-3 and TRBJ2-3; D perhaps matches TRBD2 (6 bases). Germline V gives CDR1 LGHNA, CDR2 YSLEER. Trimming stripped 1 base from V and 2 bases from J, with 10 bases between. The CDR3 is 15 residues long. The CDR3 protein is CASSQGGVNTDTQYF. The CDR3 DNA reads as TGCGCCAGCAGCCAAGGCGGGGTTAACACAGATACGCAGTATTTT.

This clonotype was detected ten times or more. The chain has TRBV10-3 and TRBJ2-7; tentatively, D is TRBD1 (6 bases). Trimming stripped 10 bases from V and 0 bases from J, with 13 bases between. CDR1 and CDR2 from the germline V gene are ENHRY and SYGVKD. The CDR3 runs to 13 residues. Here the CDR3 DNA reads TGTGCCACAGGGGACCCTACCTCCTACGAGCAGTACTTC. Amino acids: CATGDPTSYEQYF.

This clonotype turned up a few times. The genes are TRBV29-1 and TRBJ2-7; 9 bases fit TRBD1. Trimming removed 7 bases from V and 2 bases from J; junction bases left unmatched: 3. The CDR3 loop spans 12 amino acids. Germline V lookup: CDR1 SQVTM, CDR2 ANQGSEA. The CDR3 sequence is CSARQGAYEQYF. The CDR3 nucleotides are TGCAGCGCCAGACAGGGGGCCTACGAGCAGTACTTC.

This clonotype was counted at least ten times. CDR3 region: CASSQELHYEQYF. In DNA, the CDR3 is TGTGCCAGCAGCCAAGAACTCCATTACGAGCAGTACTTC. The J gene is TRBJ2-7, the V gene TRBV4-2; D not resolved. The CDR3 runs 13 residues. Trimming cost V 0 bases and J 4 bases, with 7 bases left between them. Germline lookup yields CDR1 LGHNA and CDR2 YNFKEQ.

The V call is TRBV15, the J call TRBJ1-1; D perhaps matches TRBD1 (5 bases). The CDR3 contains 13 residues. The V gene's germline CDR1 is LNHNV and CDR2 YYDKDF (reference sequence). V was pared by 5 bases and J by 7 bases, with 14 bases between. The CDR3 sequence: CATSGDGHLEAFF. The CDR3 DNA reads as TGTGCCACCAGCGGGGACGGACACCTTGAAGCTTTCTTT.

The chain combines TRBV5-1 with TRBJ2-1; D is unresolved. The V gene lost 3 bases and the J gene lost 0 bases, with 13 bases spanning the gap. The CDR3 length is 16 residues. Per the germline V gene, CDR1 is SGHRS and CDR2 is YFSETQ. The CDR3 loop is CASSSSPIGSYNEQFF. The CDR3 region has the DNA TGCGCCAGCAGCTCGTCTCCCATAGGCTCCTACAATGAGCAGTTCTTC.

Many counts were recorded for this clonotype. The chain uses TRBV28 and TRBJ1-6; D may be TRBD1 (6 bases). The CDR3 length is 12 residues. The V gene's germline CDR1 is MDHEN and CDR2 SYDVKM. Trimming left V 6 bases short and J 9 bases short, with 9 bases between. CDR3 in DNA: TGTGCCAGCAGAGGAGGGGGTTCACCCCTCCACTTT. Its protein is CASRGGGSPLHF.

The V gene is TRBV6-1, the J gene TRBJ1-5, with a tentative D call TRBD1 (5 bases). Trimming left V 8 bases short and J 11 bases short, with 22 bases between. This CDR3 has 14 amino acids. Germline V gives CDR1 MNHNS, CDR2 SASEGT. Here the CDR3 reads CASRPGPRILAQHF. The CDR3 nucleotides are TGTGCCAGCCGTCCGGGGCCCAGAATCTTGGCCCAGCATTTT.

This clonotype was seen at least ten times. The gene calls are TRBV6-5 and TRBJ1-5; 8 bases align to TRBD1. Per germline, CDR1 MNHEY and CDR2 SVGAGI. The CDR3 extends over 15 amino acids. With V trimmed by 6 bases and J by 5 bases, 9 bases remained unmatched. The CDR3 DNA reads TGTGCCAGCAGCCGACAGGGGTTGGCCGATCAGCCCCAGCATTTT. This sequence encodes CASSRQGLADQPQHF.

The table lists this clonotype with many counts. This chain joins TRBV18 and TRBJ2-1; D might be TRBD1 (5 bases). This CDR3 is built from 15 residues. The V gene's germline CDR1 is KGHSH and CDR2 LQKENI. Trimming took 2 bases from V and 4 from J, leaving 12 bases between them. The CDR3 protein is CASSPSETAYNEQFF. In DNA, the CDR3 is TGTGCCAGCTCACCATCCGAGACAGCATACAATGAGCAGTTCTTC.

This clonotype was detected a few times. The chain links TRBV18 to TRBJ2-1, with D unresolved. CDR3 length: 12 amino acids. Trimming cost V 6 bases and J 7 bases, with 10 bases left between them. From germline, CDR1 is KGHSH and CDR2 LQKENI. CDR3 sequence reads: CASSPTPNEQFF. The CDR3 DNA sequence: TGTGCCAGCTCTCCTACTCCTAATGAGCAGTTCTTC.

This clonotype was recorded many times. The CDR3 DNA reads TGTGCCAGCAGTTTAGGAGTCAAAGAGACCCAGTACTTC. Residues: CASSLGVKETQYF. The chain combines TRBV27 with TRBJ2-5, with D hard to call. Germline V gene lookup returns CDR1 MNHEY and CDR2 SMNVEV (reference sequence). The V and J ends lost 2 bases and 3 bases respectively, with 7 bases between them. This CDR3 comprises 13 residues.

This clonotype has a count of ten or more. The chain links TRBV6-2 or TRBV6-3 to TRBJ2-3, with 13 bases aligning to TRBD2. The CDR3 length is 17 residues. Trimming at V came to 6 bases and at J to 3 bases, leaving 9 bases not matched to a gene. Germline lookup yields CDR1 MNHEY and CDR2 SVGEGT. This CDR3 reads CASSFGLAGDGTDTQYF. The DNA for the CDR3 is TGTGCCAGCAGCTTCGGACTAGCGGGGGACGGGACAGATACGCAGTATTTT.

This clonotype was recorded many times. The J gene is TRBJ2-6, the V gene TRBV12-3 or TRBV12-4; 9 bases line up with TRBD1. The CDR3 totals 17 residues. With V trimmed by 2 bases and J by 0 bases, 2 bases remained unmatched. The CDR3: CASSLWDRVSGANVLTF. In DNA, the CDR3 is TGTGCCAGCAGTTTATGGGACAGGGTCTCTGGGGCCAACGTCCTGACTTTC.

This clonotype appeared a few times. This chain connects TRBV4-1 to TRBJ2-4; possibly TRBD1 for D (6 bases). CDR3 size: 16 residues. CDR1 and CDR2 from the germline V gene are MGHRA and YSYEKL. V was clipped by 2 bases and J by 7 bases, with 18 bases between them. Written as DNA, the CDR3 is TGCGCCAGCAGCCAACCCGGGAAGGGAAGGGGGAACATTCAGTACTTC. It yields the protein CASSQPGKGRGNIQYF.

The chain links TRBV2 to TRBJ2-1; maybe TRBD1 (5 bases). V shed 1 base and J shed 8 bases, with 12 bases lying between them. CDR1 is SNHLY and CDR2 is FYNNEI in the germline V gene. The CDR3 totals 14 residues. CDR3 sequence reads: CASSEGTHRDEQFF. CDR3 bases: TGTGCCAGCAGTGAAGGGACACATCGCGATGAGCAGTTCTTC.

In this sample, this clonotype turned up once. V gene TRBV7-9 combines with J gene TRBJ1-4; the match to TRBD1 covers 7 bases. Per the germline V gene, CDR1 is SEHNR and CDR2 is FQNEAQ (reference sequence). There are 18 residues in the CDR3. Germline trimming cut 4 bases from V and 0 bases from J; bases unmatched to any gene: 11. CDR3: CASSSVSSGQSTNEKLFF. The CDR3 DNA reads TGTGCCAGCAGCTCCGTTTCATCGGGACAGTCAACTAATGAAAAACTGTTTTTT.

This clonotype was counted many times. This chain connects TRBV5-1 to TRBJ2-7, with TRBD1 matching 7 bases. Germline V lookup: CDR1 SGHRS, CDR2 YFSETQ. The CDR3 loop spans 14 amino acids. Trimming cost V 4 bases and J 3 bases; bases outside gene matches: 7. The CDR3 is CASSPNRQGYEQYF. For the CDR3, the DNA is TGCGCCAGCAGCCCTAACCGACAGGGCTACGAGCAGTACTTC.

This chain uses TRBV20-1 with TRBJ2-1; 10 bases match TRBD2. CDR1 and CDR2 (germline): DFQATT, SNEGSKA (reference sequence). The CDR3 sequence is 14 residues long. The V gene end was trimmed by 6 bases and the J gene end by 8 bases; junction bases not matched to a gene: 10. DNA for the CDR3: TGCAGTGCCCGACCGGGACTAGCGCTGGATGAGCAGTTCTTC. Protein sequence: CSARPGLALDEQFF.

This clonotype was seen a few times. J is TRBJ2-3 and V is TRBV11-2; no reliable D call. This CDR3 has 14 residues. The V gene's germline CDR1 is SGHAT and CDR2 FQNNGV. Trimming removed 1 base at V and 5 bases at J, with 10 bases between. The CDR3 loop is CASSLAARVDTQYF. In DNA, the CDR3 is TGTGCCAGCAGCTTAGCTGCACGAGTAGATACGCAGTATTTT.

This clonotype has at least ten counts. The CDR3 protein is CASSPSGGSTGDQPQHF. In DNA, the CDR3 is TGTGCCAGCTCACCATCCGGCGGTTCGACAGGGGATCAGCCCCAGCATTTT. J is TRBJ1-5 and V is TRBV18; TRBD1 agrees at 8 bases. There are 17 residues in the CDR3. V shed 2 bases and J 5 bases; nucleotides not matched to a gene: 11. Germline V gives CDR1 KGHSH, CDR2 LQKENI. Looking up the rest from reference TRBV18 and TRBJ1-5 gives the full variable domain: NAGVMQNPRHLVRRRGQEARLRCSPMKGHSHVYWYRQLPEEGLKFMVYLQKENIIDESGMPKERFSAEFPKEGPSILRIQQVVRGDSAAYFCASSPSGGSTGDQPQHFGDGTRLSIL.

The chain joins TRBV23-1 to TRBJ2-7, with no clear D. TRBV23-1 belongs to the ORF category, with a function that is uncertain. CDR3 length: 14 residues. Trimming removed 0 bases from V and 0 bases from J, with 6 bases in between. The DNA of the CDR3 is TGCGCCAGCAGTCAATCGGGGATCTCCTACGAGCAGTACTTC. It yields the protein CASSQSGISYEQYF.

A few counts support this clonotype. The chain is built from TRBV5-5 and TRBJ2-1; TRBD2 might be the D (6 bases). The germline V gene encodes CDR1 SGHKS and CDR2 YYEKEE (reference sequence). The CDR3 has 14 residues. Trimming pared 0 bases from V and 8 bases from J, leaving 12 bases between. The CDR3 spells CASSLELASDEQFF. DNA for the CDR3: TGTGCCAGCAGCTTGGAACTAGCATCTGATGAGCAGTTCTTC.

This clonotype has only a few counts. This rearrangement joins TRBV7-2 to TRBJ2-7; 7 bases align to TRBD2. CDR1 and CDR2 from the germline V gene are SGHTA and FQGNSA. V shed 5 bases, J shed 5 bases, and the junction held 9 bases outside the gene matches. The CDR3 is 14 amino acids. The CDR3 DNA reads TGTGCCAGCAGCCGTTCGGCGGGAGAACACGAGCAGTACTTC. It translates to CASSRSAGEHEQYF.

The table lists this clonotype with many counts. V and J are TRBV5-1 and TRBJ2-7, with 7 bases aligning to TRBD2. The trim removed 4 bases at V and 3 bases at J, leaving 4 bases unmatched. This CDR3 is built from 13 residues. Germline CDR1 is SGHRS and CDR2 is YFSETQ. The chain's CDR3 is CASSRTSGYEQYF. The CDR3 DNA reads TGCGCCAGCAGCCGGACTAGTGGCTACGAGCAGTACTTC.

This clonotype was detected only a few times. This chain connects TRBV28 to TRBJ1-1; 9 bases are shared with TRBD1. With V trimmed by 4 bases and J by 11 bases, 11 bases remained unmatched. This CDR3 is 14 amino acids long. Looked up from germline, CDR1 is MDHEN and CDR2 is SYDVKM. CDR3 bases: TGTGCCAGCAGTTCTCCAGGGACAGGGAGAATCGCTTTCTTT. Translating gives CASSSPGTGRIAFF. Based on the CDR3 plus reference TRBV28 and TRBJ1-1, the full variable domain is DVKVTQSSRYLVKRTGEKVFLECVQDMDHENMFWYRQDPGLGLRLIYFSYDVKMKEKGDIPEGYSVSREKKERFSLILESASTNQTSMYLCASSSPGTGRIAFFGQGTRLTVV.

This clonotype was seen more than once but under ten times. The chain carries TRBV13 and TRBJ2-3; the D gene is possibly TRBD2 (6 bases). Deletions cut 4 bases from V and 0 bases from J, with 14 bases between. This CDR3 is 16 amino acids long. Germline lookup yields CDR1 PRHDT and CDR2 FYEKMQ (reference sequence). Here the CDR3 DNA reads TGTGCCAGCAGCTGGATAGGAGGGCCTAGCACAGATACGCAGTATTTT. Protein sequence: CASSWIGGPSTDTQYF.